Detailed here is one TCR beta chain. Its antigen remains undetermined. Base qualities are not provided; no much larger clone lies one nucleotide away. This specimen belongs to a study of blood T cell repertoires in COVID-19 (dated by TCRdb to 2019 to 2021). Study-wide context: The collaborator samples originated in the United States, Italy and Spain and spanned the acute and convalescent phases of COVID-19. The material from the prospective study consisted of cDNA or gDNA derived from T cells, B-cell-depleted T cells, or PBMCs. The dataset comprised deeply sampled blood TCRbeta repertoires from subjects exposed to, actively infected with, or recovered from COVID-19. A freely available public database, intended as a resource for researchers studying the immune response to SARS-CoV-2, is where the repertoires were released. The samples were drawn from two sources: the first 160 participants of the ongoing ImmuneRACE study, and 950 to 1,500 subjects contributed by 6 global collaborators. Nearly every sample came with metadata listing a de-identified subject ID, COVID-19 status, age in years and sex. Where available, HLA class I and class II types were obtained from metadata supplied by the sample provider rather than from assay-based typing.

Study-wide conclusions, independent of this receptor: Clinical and demographic metadata were provided uncurated, with the amount varying by source and participant.

V is shortened by 5 bases, J by 1 base, and the region joining them spans 6 bases. The germline V gene (reference sequence) gives CDR1 as LNHDA and CDR2 as SQIVND. The CDR3 contains 12 residues, cysteine and phenylalanine counted. The retained sequence is limited to the CDR3, 36 bases, with the frame set at the first base. TCRbeta CDR3 regions were amplified from genomic DNA using the immunoSEQ Assay, a bias-controlled multiplex PCR. The original methods were these. The number of nucleated cells in each sample was estimated by amplification of reference gene primers within the assay. Sequence reads were collapsed and filtered to measure the absolute abundance of every unique TCRbeta CDR3 rearrangement. For each sample, productive Simpson clonality was calculated as the square root of Simpson's diversity index across productive rearrangements. TCRdb holds this immuneACCESS table with in-frame rearrangements only. Some clones are missing; in checked studies, unresolved V genes explain under half, and the rest has no known cause. From that table come the V and J calls and clone size; the DNA was used to work out D and trimming. The sample contains fewer than 150,000 clones, roughly 89% of them found a single time. The top ten clones comprise more than 3.5% of the sample.

Whole blood was collected in K2EDTA tubes by collaborating institutions according to the institutions' own protocols. Collaborator samples were shipped for TCRbeta analysis as frozen whole blood, isolated PBMCs, or DNA extracted from either sample type. The sequencing input was peripheral blood. The rearranged chain carries TRBV19 and TRBJ2-7; TRBD1 might be the D gene, on 5 matching bases. The clonotype originates from a woman aged 40-49 years with acute or convalescent COVID-19. The encoded CDR3 is CASSDSSYEQYF. The DNA sequence reads TGTGCCAGTAGTGACAGTTCCTACGAGCAGTACTTC.